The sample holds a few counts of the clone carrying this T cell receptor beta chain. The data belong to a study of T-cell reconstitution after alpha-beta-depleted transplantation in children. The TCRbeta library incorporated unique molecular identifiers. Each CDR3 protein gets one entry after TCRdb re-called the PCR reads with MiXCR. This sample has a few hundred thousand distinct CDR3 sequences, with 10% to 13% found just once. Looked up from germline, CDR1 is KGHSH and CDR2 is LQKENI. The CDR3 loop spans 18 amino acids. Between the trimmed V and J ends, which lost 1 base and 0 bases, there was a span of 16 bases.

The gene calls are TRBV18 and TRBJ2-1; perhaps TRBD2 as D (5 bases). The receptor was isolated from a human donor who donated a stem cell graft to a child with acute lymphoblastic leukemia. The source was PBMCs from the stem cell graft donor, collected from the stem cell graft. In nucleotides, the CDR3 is TGTGCCAGCTCACCACGGTACGGGGAAGCGCACTCCTACAATGAGCAGTTCTTC. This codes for CASSPRYGEAHSYNEQFF.